This record covers a single T cell receptor beta chain. These data come from a study of cytomegalovirus exposure and HLA in healthy donors. Primers: 60 Vbeta forward and 13 Jbeta reverse. The method was immunoSEQ multiplex PCR; TCRdb's version includes in-frame clones alone and lacks a portion of them. Here the sample spans approximately 180,000 clones, around four fifths being singletons. V was cut by 1 base and J by 4 bases, with 12 bases left in between. The CDR3 is made up of 15 amino acids. The germline CDR1 and CDR2 sequences are SGHNT and YYREEE (reference sequence). Sequencing used PBMCs. The TCR originated in a girl aged 10 to 17 in good health and CMV-seropositive. The chain uses TRBV5-4 and TRBJ2-1; D is perhaps TRBD2 (5 bases). CDR3 in amino acids: CASSLKPTGYNEQFF. The CDR3 DNA follows: TGTGCCAGCAGCTTGAAGCCAACGGGGTACAATGAGCAGTTCTTC.